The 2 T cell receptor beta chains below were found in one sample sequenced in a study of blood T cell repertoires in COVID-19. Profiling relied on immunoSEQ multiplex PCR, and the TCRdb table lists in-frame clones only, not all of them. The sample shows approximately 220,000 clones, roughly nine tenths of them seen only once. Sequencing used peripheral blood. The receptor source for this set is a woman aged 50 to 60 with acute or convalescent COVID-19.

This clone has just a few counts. This CDR3 reads CASSPSGDGTEAFF. As DNA, the CDR3 is TGTGCCAGCAGCCCTAGCGGTGATGGCACTGAAGCTTTCTTT. The chain carries TRBV4-2 and TRBJ1-1; D uncertain. The CDR3 extends over 14 amino acids. Trimming removed 4 bases at V and 4 bases at J, with 13 bases between. Germline V gives CDR1 LGHNA, CDR2 YNFKEQ.

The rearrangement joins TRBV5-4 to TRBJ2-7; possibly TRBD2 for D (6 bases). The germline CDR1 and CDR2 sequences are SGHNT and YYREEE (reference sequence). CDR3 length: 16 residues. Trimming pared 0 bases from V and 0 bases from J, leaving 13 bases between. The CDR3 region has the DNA TGTGCCAGCAGCTTGGCCTTCCGGGAGAACTCCTACGAGCAGTACTTC. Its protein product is CASSLAFRENSYEQYF.